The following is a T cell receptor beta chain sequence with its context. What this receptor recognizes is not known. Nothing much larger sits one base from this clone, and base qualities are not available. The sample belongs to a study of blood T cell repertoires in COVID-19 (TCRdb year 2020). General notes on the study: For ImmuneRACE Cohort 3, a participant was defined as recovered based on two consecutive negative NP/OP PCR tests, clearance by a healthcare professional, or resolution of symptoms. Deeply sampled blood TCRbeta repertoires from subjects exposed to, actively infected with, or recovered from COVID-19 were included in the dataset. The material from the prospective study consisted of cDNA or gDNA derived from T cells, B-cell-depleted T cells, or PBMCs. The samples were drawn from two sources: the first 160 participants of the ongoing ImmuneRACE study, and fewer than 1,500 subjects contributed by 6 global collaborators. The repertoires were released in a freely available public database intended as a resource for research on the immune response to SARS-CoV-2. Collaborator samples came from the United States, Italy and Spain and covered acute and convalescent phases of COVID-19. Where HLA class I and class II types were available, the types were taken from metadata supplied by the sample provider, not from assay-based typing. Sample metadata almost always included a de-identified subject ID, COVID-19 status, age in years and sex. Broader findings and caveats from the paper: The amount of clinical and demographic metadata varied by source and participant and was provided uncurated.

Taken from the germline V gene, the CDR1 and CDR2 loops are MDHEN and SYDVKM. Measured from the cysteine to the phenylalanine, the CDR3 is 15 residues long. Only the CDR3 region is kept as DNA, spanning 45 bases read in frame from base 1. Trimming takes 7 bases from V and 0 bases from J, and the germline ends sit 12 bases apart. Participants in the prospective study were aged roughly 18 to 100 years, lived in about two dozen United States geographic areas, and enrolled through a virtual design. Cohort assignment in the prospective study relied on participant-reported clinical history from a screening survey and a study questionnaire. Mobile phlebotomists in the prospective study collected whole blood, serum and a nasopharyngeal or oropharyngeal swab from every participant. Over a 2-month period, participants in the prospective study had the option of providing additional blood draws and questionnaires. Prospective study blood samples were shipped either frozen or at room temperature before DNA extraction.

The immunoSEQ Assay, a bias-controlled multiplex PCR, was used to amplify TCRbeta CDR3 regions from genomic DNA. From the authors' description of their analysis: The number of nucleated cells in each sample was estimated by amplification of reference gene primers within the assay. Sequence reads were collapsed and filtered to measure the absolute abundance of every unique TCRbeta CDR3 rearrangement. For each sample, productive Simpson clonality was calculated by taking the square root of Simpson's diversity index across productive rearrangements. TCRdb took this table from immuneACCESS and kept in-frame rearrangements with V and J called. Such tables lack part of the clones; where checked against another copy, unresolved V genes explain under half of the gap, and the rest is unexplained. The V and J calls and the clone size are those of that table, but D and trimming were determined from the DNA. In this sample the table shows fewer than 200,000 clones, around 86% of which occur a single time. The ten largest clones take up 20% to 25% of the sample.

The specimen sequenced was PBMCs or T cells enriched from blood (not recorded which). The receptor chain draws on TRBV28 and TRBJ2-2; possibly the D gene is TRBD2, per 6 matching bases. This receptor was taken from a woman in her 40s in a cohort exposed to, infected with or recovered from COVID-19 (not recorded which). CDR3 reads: CASKIRGANTGELFF. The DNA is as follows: TGTGCCAGCAAAATCCGCGGGGCGAACACCGGGGAGCTGTTTTTT.